The 17 T cell receptor beta chains below come from one sample, sequenced in a study of T cell changes during pregnancy in multiple sclerosis. The data were produced by immunoSEQ multiplex PCR, yet TCRdb's version contains in-frame clones alone and is incomplete. The repertoire holds some 100,000 clones, with 85% to 95% as singletons. The sample consisted of peripheral blood, taken before pregnancy. The receptors come from a female donor with multiple sclerosis, enrolled in a pregnancy study.

This clone showed up just once. The V call is TRBV7-2, the J call TRBJ1-2, with D maybe TRBD1 (5 bases). Germline CDR1 SGHTA, CDR2 FQGNSA. The CDR3 is 14 amino acids. The V end lost 1 base, the J end lost 5 bases, and 11 bases lay between the germline ends. The CDR3 is CASSLGLGGYGYTF. In DNA form, the CDR3 reads TGTGCCAGCAGCTTAGGGTTGGGGGGATATGGCTACACCTTC.

This sequence joins TRBV27 and TRBJ2-1, with a tentative D call TRBD2 (6 bases). This CDR3 comprises 14 residues. Per the germline V gene, CDR1 is MNHEY and CDR2 is SMNVEV (reference sequence). V lost 4 bases, J lost 0 bases, and 7 bases lay in between. CDR3 amino acids: CASSSGSSYNEQFF. CDR3 DNA sequence: TGTGCCAGCAGTTCCGGGAGCTCCTACAATGAGCAGTTCTTC.

CDR3 protein: CASSLLSSGRSSYNEQFF. CDR3 coding DNA: TGTGCCAGCAGTTTATTATCCAGCGGCCGGAGCTCCTACAATGAGCAGTTCTTC. The rearrangement links TRBV27 to TRBJ2-1; D is perhaps TRBD2 (5 bases). V was shortened by 1 base and J by 0 bases, with 16 bases between the two germline ends. The CDR3 contains 18 residues. Germline-derived CDR1 and CDR2 are MNHEY and SMNVEV (reference sequence).

CDR3 sequence: CSVENRLAKNIQYF. DNA of the CDR3: TGCAGCGTTGAAAACAGGCTAGCCAAAAACATTCAGTACTTC. The gene calls are TRBV29-1 and TRBJ2-4, with a possible D match to TRBD1 (5 bases). CDR3 length: 14 residues. V was pared by 2 bases and J by 0 bases, with 8 bases between. In germline, CDR1 is SQVTM, CDR2 ANQGSEA.

The chain joins TRBV5-4 to TRBJ2-7, with 10 bases identical to TRBD1. CDR3 size: 15 residues. The germline gives CDR1 SGHNT, CDR2 YYREEE (reference sequence). The trim removed 4 bases at V and 0 bases at J, leaving 4 bases unmatched. CDR3 protein: CASSAWDRGSYEQYF. As DNA, the CDR3 is TGTGCCAGCAGCGCCTGGGACAGGGGCTCCTACGAGCAGTACTTC.

This clone has only one observation. V is TRBV27 and J is TRBJ2-7, with TRBD2 as a possible D gene (5 bases). The CDR3 is 15 residues long. Between the trimmed V and J ends, which lost 6 bases and 4 bases, there was a span of 19 bases. Germline loops: CDR1 MNHEY, CDR2 SMNVEV (reference sequence). Here the CDR3 reads CASRAADSGGYEQYF. The CDR3 DNA follows: TGTGCCAGCAGAGCAGCGGACTCGGGTGGTTACGAGCAGTACTTC.

The rearrangement links TRBV5-5 to TRBJ2-1; D call uncertain. The CDR3 extends over 14 amino acids. Germline V gene data show CDR1 as SGHKS and CDR2 as YYEKEE (reference sequence). Trimming shortened V by 0 bases and J by 8 bases, and 12 bases separated the two germline ends. CDR3 nucleotide sequence: TGTGCCAGCAGCTTGGGGCCTCTAGTAGATGAGCAGTTCTTC. Protein: CASSLGPLVDEQFF.

This CDR3 reads CASSAGTGTHYGYTF. The CDR3 coding sequence is TGTGCCAGCAGTGCCGGGACAGGGACCCACTATGGCTACACCTTC. V gene TRBV6-1 combines with J gene TRBJ1-2; 9 nucleotides align to TRBD1. CDR1 and CDR2 (germline): MNHNS, SASEGT. The CDR3 is 15 amino acids. V shed 4 bases and J 3 bases; nucleotides not matched to a gene: 6.

The chain combines TRBV5-1 with TRBJ1-2, with 8 bases identical to TRBD1. V gave up 2 bases and J gave up 7 bases; unmatched junction bases: 7. This CDR3 has 14 amino acids. Germline CDR1 reads SGHRS; CDR2 reads YFSETQ. This CDR3 reads CASSFPGQGAGYTF. CDR3 nucleotides: TGCGCCAGCAGCTTTCCAGGACAGGGCGCTGGCTACACCTTC.

The gene calls are TRBV13 and TRBJ2-3; 10 positions match TRBD2. Trimming at V came to 2 bases and at J to 5 bases, leaving 16 bases not matched to a gene. The germline CDR1 and CDR2 sequences are PRHDT and FYEKMQ (reference sequence). The CDR3 has 19 residues. The CDR3 protein is CASSLRLGASGGRVDTQYF. The DNA of the CDR3 is TGTGCCAGCAGCTTACGCTTAGGGGCTAGCGGGGGACGCGTAGATACGCAGTATTTT. The full variable domain, its missing parts supplied by reference TRBV13 and TRBJ2-3, is AAGVIQSPRHLIKEKRETATLKCYPIPRHDTVYWYQQGPGQDPQFLISFYEKMQSDKGSIPDRFSAQQFSDYHSELNMSSLELGDSALYFCASSLRLGASGGRVDTQYFGPGTRLTVL.

The genes are TRBV6-5 and TRBJ2-3, with D tentatively TRBD2 (6 bases). Germline V gene lookup returns CDR1 MNHEY and CDR2 SVGAGI. CDR3 length: 14 amino acids. The V and J ends lost 7 bases and 0 bases respectively, with 11 bases between them. CDR3 DNA sequence: TGTGCCAGCACCCGGGACTTCAGCACAGATACGCAGTATTTT. The encoded protein is CASTRDFSTDTQYF.

This chain connects TRBV27 to TRBJ2-3, with 9 bases that match TRBD2. Germline-derived CDR1 and CDR2 are MNHEY and SMNVEV (reference sequence). This CDR3 has 16 amino acids. With 7 bases clipped from V and 0 bases from J, the junction kept 8 bases outside the gene matches. The CDR3 DNA is TGTGCCAGCACCCCACTAGCGGGCCTTAGCACAGATACGCAGTATTTT. Translation gives CASTPLAGLSTDTQYF.

This clone has just one count. The rearrangement uses TRBV2 and TRBJ2-7, with no clear D. Trimming removed 6 bases from V and 5 bases from J, with 14 bases in between. The germline V gene has CDR1 SNHLY and CDR2 FYNNEI. The CDR3 is made up of 13 amino acids. Here the CDR3 reads CASRLTQAHEQYF. The CDR3 DNA sequence: TGTGCCAGCAGGCTTACTCAAGCCCACGAGCAGTACTTC.

This chain uses TRBV6-1 with TRBJ1-5; 7 bases are shared with TRBD1. The trim removed 6 bases at V and 3 bases at J, leaving 5 bases unmatched. The CDR3 consists of 14 residues. Germline CDR1 MNHNS, CDR2 SASEGT. DNA of the CDR3: TGTGCCAGCAGGTCGGGACAGCCCAATCAGCCCCAGCATTTT. Translating it yields CASRSGQPNQPQHF.

The chain recombines TRBV28 with TRBJ2-1; perhaps TRBD2 as D (6 bases). Germline loops: CDR1 MDHEN, CDR2 SYDVKM. Deletions cut 9 bases from V and 0 bases from J, with 12 bases between. This CDR3 region has 14 residues. This CDR3 reads CASLRGSSYNEQFF. DNA for the CDR3: TGTGCCAGTCTTCGGGGGAGCTCCTACAATGAGCAGTTCTTC.

V and J are TRBV28 and TRBJ2-7; 10 bases map to TRBD2. Germline-derived CDR1 and CDR2 are MDHEN and SYDVKM. CDR3 size: 14 residues. The J segment lost 3 bases and the V segment lost 5 bases, leaving 4 bases of the junction unmatched. The CDR3 DNA follows: TGTGCCAGCAGTGGACTAGCGGTACTCTACGAGCAGTACTTC. Translating gives CASSGLAVLYEQYF.

CDR3: CASGTGASTDTQYF. As DNA, the CDR3 is TGTGCCAGTGGGACAGGTGCTAGCACAGATACGCAGTATTTT. The chain is built from TRBV19 and TRBJ2-3; 8 bases are a match to TRBD1. Germline trimming cut 8 bases from V and 0 bases from J; bases unmatched to any gene: 4. Germline V gene sequence: CDR1 LNHDA, CDR2 SQIVND (reference sequence). The CDR3 length is 14 residues.